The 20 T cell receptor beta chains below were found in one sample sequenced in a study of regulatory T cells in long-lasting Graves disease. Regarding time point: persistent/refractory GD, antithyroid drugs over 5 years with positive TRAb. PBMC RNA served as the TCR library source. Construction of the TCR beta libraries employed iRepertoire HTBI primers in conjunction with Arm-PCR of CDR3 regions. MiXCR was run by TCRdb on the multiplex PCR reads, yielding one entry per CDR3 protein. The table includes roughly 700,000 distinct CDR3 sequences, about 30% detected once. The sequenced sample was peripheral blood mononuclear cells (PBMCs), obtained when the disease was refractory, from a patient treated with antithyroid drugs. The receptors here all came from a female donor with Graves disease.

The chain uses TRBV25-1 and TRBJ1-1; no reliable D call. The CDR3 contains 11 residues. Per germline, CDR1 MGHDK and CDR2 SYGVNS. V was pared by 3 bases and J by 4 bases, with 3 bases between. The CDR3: CASSDLTEAFF. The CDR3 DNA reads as TGTGCCAGCAGTGATCTCACTGAAGCTTTCTTT.

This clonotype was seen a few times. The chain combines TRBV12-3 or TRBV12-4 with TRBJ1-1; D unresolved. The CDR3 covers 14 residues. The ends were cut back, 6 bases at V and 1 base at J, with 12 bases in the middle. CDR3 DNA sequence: TGTGCCAGCAGGGGCGACACTCGGAACACTGAAGCTTTCTTT. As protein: CASRGDTRNTEAFF.

CDR3 sequence reads: CSARDRTRGQDSPLHF. The CDR3 bases are TGCAGTGCTAGAGATAGGACTAGGGGTCAGGATTCACCCCTCCACTTT. The rearrangement uses TRBV20-1 and TRBJ1-6; a weak D match, TRBD1 (5 bases). V shed 0 bases and J shed 8 bases, with 17 bases lying between them. CDR3 length: 16 amino acids. Germline V gene sequence: CDR1 DFQATT, CDR2 SNEGSKA (reference sequence).

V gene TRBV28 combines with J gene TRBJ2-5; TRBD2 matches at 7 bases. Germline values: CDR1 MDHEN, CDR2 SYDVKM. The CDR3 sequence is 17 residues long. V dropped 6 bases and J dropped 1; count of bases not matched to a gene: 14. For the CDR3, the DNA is TGTGCCAGCAGCCCCCTGGAAATAGCGGGCTCCCAAGAGACCCAGTACTTC. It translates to CASSPLEIAGSQETQYF. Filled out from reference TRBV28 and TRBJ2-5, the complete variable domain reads DVKVTQSSRYLVKRTGEKVFLECVQDMDHENMFWYRQDPGLGLRLIYFSYDVKMKEKGDIPEGYSVSREKKERFSLILESASTNQTSMYLCASSPLEIAGSQETQYFGPGTRLLVL.

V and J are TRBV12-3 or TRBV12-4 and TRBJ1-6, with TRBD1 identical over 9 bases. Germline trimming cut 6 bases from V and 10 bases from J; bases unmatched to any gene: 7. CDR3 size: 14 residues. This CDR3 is CASSFLGQGSPLHF. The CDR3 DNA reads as TGTGCCAGCAGCTTTCTGGGACAGGGCTCACCCCTCCACTTT.

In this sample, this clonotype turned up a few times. CDR3 nucleotides: TGCAGCGTCCGGGACAGGGGGCAATACGAGCAGTACTTC. The encoded protein is CSVRDRGQYEQYF. The chain carries TRBV29-1 and TRBJ2-7; TRBD1 aligns across 12 bases. This CDR3 region has 13 residues. The V gene's germline CDR1 is SQVTM and CDR2 ANQGSEA. Losses at the gene ends were 6 bases for V and 4 bases for J; bases not matched to a gene: 4.

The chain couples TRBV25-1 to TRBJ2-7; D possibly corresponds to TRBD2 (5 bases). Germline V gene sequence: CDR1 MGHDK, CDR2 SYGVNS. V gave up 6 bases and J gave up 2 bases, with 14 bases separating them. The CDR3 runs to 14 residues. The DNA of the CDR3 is TGTGCCAGCAGCACGATATCGGGGACCTACGAGCAGTACTTC. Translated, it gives CASSTISGTYEQYF.

CDR3 in amino acids: CSAFSGRAGNEQFF. CDR3 sequence (DNA): TGCAGTGCTTTTAGCGGGAGGGCCGGGAATGAGCAGTTCTTC. V and J are TRBV20-1 and TRBJ2-1; 11 bases map to TRBD2. Germline V gene data show CDR1 as DFQATT and CDR2 as SNEGSKA (reference sequence). This CDR3 is built from 14 residues. The junction had 7 bases not matched to a gene; V was cut back by 5 bases and J by 7 bases.

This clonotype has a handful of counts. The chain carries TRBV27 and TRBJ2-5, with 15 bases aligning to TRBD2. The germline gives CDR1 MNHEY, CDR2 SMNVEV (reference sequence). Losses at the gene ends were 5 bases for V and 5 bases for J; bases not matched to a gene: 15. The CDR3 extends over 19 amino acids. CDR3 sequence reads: CASSLRNPGLAGGGETQYF. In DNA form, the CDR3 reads TGTGCCAGCAGTCTGAGGAATCCGGGACTAGCGGGAGGTGGTGAGACCCAGTACTTC.

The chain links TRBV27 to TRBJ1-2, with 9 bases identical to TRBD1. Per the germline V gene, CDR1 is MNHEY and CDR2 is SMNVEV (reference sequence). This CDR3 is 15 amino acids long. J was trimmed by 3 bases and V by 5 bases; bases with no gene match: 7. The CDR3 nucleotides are TGTGCCAGCAGTCCCAGGACAGGGGAGTACTATGGCTACACCTTC. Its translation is CASSPRTGEYYGYTF.

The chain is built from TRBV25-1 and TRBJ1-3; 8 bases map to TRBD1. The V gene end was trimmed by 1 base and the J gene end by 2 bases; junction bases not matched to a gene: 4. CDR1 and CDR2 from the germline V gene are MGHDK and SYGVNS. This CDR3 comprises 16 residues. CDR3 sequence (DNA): TGTGCCAGCAGTGAATCCAGGGGGCTGGCTGGAAACACCATATATTTT. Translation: CASSESRGLAGNTIYF.

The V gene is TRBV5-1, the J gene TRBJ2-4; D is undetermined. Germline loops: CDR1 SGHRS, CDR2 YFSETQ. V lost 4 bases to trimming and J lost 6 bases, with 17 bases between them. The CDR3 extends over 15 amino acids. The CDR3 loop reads CASSRVIETANIQYF. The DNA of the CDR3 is TGCGCCAGCAGCCGAGTCATAGAAACGGCAAACATTCAGTACTTC.

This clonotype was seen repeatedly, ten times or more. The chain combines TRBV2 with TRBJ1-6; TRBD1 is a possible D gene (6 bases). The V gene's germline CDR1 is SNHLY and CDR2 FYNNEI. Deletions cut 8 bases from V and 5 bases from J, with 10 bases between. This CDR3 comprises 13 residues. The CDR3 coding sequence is TGTGCCAGCCATTGGGACAATAATTCACCCCTCCACTTT. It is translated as CASHWDNNSPLHF. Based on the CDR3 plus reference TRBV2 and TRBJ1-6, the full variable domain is EPEVTQTPSHQVTQMGQEVILRCVPISNHLYFYWYRQILGQKVEFLVSFYNNEISEKSEIFDDQFSVERPDGSNFTLKIRSTKLEDSAMYFCASHWDNNSPLHFGNGTRLTVT.

The CDR3 is CASSLFAGDSPLHF. DNA of the CDR3: TGCGCCAGCAGCTTGTTCGCAGGGGACTCACCCCTCCACTTT. V is TRBV5-1 and J is TRBJ1-6; TRBD1 is a possible D gene (6 bases). Trimming took 1 base from V and 10 from J, leaving 12 bases between them. Germline-derived CDR1 and CDR2 are SGHRS and YFSETQ. The CDR3 runs to 14 residues.

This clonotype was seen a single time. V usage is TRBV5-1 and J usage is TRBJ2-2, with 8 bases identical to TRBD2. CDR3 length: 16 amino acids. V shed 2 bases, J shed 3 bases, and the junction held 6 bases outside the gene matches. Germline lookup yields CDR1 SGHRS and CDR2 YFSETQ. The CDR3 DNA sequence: TGCGCCAGCAGCTTTGGTTTAGCGGGGCACACCGGGGAGCTGTTTTTT. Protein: CASSFGLAGHTGELFF.

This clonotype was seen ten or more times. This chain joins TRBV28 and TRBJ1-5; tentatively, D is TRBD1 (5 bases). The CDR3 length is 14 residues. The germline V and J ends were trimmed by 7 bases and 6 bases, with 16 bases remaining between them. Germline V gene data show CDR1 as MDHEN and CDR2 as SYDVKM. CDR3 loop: CASIRGAFGQPQHF. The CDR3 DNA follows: TGTGCCAGCATACGAGGGGCGTTCGGTCAGCCCCAGCATTTT. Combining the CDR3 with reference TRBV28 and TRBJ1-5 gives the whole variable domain DVKVTQSSRYLVKRTGEKVFLECVQDMDHENMFWYRQDPGLGLRLIYFSYDVKMKEKGDIPEGYSVSREKKERFSLILESASTNQTSMYLCASIRGAFGQPQHFGDGTRLSIL.

CDR3 region: CASCPPGANVLTF. For the CDR3, the DNA is TGTGCCAGTTGCCCACCTGGGGCCAACGTCCTGACTTTC. The chain recombines TRBV12-3 or TRBV12-4 with TRBJ2-6; D gene unclear. The CDR3 runs 13 residues. The V end lost 9 bases, the J end lost 2 bases, and 8 bases lay between the germline ends.

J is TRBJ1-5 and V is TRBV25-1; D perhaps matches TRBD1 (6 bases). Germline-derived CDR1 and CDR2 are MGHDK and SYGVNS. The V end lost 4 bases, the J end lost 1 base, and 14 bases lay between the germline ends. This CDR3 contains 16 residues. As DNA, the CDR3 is TGTGCCAGCAGTGGTTATACAGGGCCGAGCAATCAGCCCCAGCATTTT. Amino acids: CASSGYTGPSNQPQHF. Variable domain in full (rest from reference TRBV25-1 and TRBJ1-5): EADIYQTPRYLVIGTGKKITLECSQTMGHDKMYWYQQDPGMELHLIHYSYGVNSTEKGDLSSESTVSRIRTEHFPLTLESARPSHTSQYLCASSGYTGPSNQPQHFGDGTRLSIL.

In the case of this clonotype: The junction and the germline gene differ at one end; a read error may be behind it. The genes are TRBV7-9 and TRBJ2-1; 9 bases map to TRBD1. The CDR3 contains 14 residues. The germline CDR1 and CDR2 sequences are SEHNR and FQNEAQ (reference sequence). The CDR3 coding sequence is TGTGCCAGCAGCGAGGACAGGGGCAACAATGAGCGGTTCTTC. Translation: CASSEDRGNNERFF.

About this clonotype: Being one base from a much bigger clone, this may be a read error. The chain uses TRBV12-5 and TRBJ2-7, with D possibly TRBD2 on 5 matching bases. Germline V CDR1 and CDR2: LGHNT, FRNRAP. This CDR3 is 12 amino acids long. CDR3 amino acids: CACGFAGHEQYF. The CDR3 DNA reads TGTGCTTGTGGTTTTGCGGGTCACGAGCAGTACTTC. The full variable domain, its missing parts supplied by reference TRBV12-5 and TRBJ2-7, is DARVTQTPRHKVTEMGQEVTMRCQPILGHNTVFWYRQTMMQGLELLAYFRNRAPLDDSGMPKDRFSAEMPDATLATLKIQPSEPRDSAVYFCACGFAGHEQYFGPGTRLTVT.